Here is one TCR beta chain with its context. Per the original data handling: Amplification of reference gene primers was used by the study to estimate nucleated cell counts. The data were produced by immunoSEQ multiplex PCR, yet TCRdb's version contains in-frame clones alone and is incomplete. V and J calls and clone size come straight from that table; D and trimming were deduced from the DNA. The table includes about 140,000 clones, roughly 89% detected once. This entry is derived from a study of blood T cell repertoires in COVID-19. Study-wide context: COVID-19 samples from acute and convalescent phases originated in the United States, Italy and Spain. PBMCs, B-cell-depleted T cells, or T cells provided the cDNA or gDNA that made up the material.

The CDR3 covers 17 residues. Germline CDR1 is MDHEN and CDR2 is SYDVKM. V was pared by 1 base and J by 7 bases, with 10 bases of the junction left unmatched. The source material was peripheral blood. The V call is TRBV28, the J call TRBJ1-6; 7 bases align to TRBD1. This receptor was identified in a woman in her forties or fifties with acute or convalescent COVID-19. The CDR3, as DNA: TGTGCCAGCAGTTTATACAGGGGCGTATTGATCAATTCACCCCTCCACTTT. This gives the protein CASSLYRGVLINSPLHF.